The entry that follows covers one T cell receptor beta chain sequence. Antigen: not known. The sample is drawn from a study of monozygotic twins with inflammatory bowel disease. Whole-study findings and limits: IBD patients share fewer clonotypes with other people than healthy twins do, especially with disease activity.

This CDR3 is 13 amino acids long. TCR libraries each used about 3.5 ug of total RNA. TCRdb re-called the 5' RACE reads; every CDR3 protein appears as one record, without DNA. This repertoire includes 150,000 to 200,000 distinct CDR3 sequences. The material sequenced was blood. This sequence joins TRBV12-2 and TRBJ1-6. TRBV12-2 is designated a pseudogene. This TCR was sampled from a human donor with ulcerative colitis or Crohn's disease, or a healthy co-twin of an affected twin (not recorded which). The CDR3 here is CASPRCRGSPLHF.